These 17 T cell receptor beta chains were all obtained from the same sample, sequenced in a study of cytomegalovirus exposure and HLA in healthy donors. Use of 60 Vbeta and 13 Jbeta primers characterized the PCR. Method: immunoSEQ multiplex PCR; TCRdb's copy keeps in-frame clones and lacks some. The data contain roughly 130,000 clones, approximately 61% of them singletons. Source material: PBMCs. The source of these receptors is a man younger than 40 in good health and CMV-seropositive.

CDR3: CASRYQTLNTEAFF. The CDR3 DNA sequence: TGTGCCAGCAGGTATCAGACTTTGAACACTGAAGCTTTCTTT. V and J are TRBV7-9 and TRBJ1-1; no definite D call. The germline gives CDR1 SEHNR, CDR2 FQNEAQ (reference sequence). Trimming stripped 6 bases from V and 0 bases from J, with 11 bases between. The CDR3 length is 14 residues.

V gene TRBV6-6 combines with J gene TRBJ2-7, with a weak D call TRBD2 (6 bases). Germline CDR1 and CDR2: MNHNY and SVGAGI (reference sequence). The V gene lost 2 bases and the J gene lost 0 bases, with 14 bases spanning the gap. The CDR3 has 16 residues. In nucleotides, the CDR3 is TGTGCCAGCAGTTACCGCGGTCCAGCGGGCTCCTACGAGCAGTACTTC. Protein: CASSYRGPAGSYEQYF.

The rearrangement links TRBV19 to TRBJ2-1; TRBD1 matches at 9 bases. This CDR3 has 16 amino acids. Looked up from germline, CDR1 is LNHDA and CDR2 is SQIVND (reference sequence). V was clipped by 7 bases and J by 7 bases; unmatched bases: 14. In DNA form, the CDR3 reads TGTGCCAGTAATCACGAGTGGGGACAGGGTAGGAATGAGCAGTTCTTC. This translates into CASNHEWGQGRNEQFF.

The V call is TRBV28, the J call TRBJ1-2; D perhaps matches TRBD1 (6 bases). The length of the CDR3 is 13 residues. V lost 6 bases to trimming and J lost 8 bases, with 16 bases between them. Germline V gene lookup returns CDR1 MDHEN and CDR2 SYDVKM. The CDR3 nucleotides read TGTGCCAGCAGCGCTCAGGGGCTCGGAGGCTACACCTTC. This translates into CASSAQGLGGYTF.

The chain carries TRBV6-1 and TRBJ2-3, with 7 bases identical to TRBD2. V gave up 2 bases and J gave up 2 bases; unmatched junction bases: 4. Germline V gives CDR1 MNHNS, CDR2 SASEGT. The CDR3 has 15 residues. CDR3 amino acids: CASSETSAPTDTQYF. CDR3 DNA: TGTGCCAGCAGTGAAACTAGCGCCCCCACAGATACGCAGTATTTT.

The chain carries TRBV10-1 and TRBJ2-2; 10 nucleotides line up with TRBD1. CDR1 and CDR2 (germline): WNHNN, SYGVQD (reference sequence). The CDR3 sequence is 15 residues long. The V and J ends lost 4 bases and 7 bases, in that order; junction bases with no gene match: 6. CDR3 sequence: CASSARQGAGGELFF. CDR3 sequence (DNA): TGCGCCAGCAGTGCAAGACAGGGGGCTGGCGGGGAGCTGTTTTTT.

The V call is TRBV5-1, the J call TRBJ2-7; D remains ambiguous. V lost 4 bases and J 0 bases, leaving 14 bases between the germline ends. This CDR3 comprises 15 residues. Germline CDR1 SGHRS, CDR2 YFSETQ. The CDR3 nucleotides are TGCGCCAGCAGCCCACCCTGGCGGAGCTCCTACGAGCAGTACTTC. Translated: CASSPPWRSSYEQYF.

CDR3 DNA sequence: TGTGCCTGGAGTCCCCCCGGTTTAGGGGGGACCCAGTACTTC. Amino acids: CAWSPPGLGGTQYF. The genes are TRBV30 and TRBJ2-5, with D possibly TRBD1 on 6 matching bases. Germline V lookup: CDR1 GTSNPN, CDR2 SVGIG (reference sequence). The CDR3 extends over 14 amino acids. The V end was cut by 2 bases, the J end by 7 bases, with 17 bases between.

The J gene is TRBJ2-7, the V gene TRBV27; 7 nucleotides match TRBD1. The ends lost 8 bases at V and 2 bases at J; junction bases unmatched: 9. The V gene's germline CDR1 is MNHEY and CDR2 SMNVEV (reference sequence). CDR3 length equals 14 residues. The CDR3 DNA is TGTGCCAGCGGGTCCGGGACAGACACCTACGAGCAGTACTTC. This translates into CASGSGTDTYEQYF.

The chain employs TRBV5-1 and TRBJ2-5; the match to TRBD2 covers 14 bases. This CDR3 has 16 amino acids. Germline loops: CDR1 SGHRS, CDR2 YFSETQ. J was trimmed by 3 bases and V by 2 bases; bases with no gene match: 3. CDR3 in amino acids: CASSFLGLAGEETQYF. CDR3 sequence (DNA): TGCGCCAGCAGCTTCCTGGGACTAGCGGGAGAAGAGACCCAGTACTTC.

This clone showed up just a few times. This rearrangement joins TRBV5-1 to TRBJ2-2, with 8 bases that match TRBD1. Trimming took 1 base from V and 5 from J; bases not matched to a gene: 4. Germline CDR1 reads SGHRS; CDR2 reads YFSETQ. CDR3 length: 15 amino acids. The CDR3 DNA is TGCGCCAGCAGCTTGCAGACAGGGGAGACCGGGGAGCTGTTTTTT. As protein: CASSLQTGETGELFF.

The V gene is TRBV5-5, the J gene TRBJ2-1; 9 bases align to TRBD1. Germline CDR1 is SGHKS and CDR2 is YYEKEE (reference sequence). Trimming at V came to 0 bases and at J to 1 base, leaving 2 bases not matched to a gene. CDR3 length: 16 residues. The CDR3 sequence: CASSLEGQGSYNEQFF. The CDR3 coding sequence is TGTGCCAGCAGCTTGGAGGGACAGGGATCCTACAATGAGCAGTTCTTC. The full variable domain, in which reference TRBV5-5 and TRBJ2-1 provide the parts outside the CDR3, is DAGVTQSPTHLIKTRGQQVTLRCSPISGHKSVSWYQQVLGQGPQFIFQYYEKEERGRGNFPDRFSARQFPNYSSELNVNALLLGDSALYLCASSLEGQGSYNEQFFGPGTRLTVL.

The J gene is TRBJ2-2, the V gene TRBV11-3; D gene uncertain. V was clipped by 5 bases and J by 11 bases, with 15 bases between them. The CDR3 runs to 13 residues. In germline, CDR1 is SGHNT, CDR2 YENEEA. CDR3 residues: CASSELYWSELFF. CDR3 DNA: TGTGCCAGCAGCGAGTTGTACTGGTCAGAGCTGTTTTTT. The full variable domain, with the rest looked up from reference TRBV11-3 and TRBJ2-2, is EAGVVQSPRYKIIEKKQPVAFWCNPISGHNTLYWYLQNLGQGPELLIRYENEEAVDDSQLPKDRFSAERLKGVDSTLKIQPAELGDSAVYLCASSELYWSELFFGEGSRLTVL.

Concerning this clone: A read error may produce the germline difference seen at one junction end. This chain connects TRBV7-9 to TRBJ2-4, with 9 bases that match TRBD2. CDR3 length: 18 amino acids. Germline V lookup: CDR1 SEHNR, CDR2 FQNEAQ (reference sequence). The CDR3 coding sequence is TGTTCCAGCAGCTCACCAAGAGACACGGGACTAGCAGATCACATTCAGTACTTC. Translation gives CSSSSPRDTGLADHIQYF.

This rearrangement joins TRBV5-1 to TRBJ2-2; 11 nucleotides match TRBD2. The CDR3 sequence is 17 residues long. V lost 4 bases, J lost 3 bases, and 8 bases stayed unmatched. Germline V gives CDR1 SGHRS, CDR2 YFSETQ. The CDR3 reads CASSQYTSGGHTGELFF. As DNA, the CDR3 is TGCGCCAGCAGCCAGTACACTAGCGGGGGTCACACCGGGGAGCTGTTTTTT.

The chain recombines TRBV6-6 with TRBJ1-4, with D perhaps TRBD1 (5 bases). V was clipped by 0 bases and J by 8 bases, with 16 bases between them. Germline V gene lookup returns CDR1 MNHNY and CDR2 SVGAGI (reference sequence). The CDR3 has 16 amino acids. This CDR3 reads CASSYSLGGLYEKLFF. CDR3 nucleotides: TGTGCCAGCAGTTACTCGTTGGGGGGGTTGTACGAAAAACTGTTTTTT.

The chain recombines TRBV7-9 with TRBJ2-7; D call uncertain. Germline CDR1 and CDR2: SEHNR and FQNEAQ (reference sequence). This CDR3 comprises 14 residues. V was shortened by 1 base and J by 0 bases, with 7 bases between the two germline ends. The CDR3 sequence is CASSLVDTSYEQYF. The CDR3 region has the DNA TGTGCCAGCAGCTTAGTAGACACCTCCTACGAGCAGTACTTC.